One and the same sample provided the 21 T cell receptor beta chains below, sequenced in a study of T cells in Graves' hyperthyroidism and ophthalmopathy. The CDR3 regions of TCR beta were amplified from RNA transcripts. First-round RT-PCR with HTBI primers amplified the TCR CDR3 region. TCRdb re-called the multiplex PCR reads through MiXCR, storing one row per CDR3 protein. The sample carries approximately 530,000 distinct CDR3 sequences, 16% recorded once. Sequences were obtained from blood. The receptor set was obtained from a woman younger than 35 with Graves' hyperthyroidism.

This clonotype was seen a handful of times. This chain connects TRBV13 to TRBJ2-3; a possible D gene is TRBD1 (6 bases). Germline CDR1 reads PRHDT; CDR2 reads FYEKMQ (reference sequence). Trimming removed 9 bases from V and 6 bases from J, with 19 bases in between. There are 14 residues in the CDR3. CDR3 DNA sequence: TGTGCCAGTGACAGCGTGGCAGGGGTGGATACGCAGTATTTT. Translation: CASDSVAGVDTQYF. Combining the CDR3 with reference TRBV13 and TRBJ2-3 gives the whole variable domain AAGVIQSPRHLIKEKRETATLKCYPIPRHDTVYWYQQGPGQDPQFLISFYEKMQSDKGSIPDRFSAQQFSDYHSELNMSSLELGDSALYFCASDSVAGVDTQYFGPGTRLTVL.

The chain uses TRBV19 and TRBJ1-5; no clear D. CDR3 size: 14 residues. CDR1 LNHDA and CDR2 SQIVND come from the germline V gene (reference sequence). V was shortened by 5 bases and J by 0 bases, with 8 bases between the two germline ends. The CDR3 region is CASSRLDSNQPQHF. In nucleotides, the CDR3 is TGTGCCAGTAGTCGATTGGATAGCAATCAGCCCCAGCATTTT.

To note about this clonotype: This may come from a read error, since a much larger clone is one base off. V usage is TRBV28 and J usage is TRBJ1-5; a weak D match, TRBD1 (6 bases). With 10 bases removed from V and 2 bases from J, the gap between germline ends came to 21 bases. This CDR3 contains 16 residues. CDR1 is MDHEN and CDR2 is SYDVKM in the germline V gene. This CDR3 reads CATSSAGGKGNQPQHF. Here the CDR3 DNA reads TGTGCCACCAGCTCCGCGGGGGGCAAAGGCAATCAGCCCCAGCATTTT.

This clonotype appeared many times. This chain uses TRBV6-6 with TRBJ2-2; D gene ambiguous. V lost 2 bases to trimming and J lost 7 bases, with 14 bases between them. Germline CDR1 reads MNHNY; CDR2 reads SVGAGI (reference sequence). The CDR3 loop spans 15 amino acids. The CDR3 protein is CASSYREWINGELFF. CDR3 coding DNA: TGTGCCAGCAGTTACCGTGAATGGATTAACGGGGAGCTGTTTTTT.

The V and J genes are TRBV11-3 and TRBJ2-2; no clear D gene. Trimming shortened V by 3 bases and J by 4 bases, and 6 bases separated the two germline ends. The CDR3 covers 13 residues. The germline gives CDR1 SGHNT, CDR2 YENEEA. CDR3 residues: CASSFSLTGELFF. The CDR3, as DNA: TGTGCCAGCAGCTTTAGCCTCACCGGGGAGCTGTTTTTT.

As for this clonotype: One base away lies a much larger clone, so this may be a sequencing read error. CDR3 sequence: CASRTGNTDTQYF. In DNA, the CDR3 is TGCGCCAGCAGGACAGGGAACACAGATACGCAGTATTTT. The chain links TRBV5-1 to TRBJ2-3; 7 bases agree with TRBD1. V was clipped by 5 bases and J by 2 bases; unmatched bases: 2. Germline CDR1 and CDR2: SGHRS and YFSETQ. The CDR3 has 13 amino acids.

The J gene is TRBJ2-2, the V gene TRBV7-2; TRBD2 aligns across 14 bases. V was clipped by 5 bases and J by 7 bases; unmatched bases: 3. This CDR3 comprises 15 residues. CDR1 is SGHTA, CDR2 FQGNSA, per germline. The CDR3 here is CASSPGLAGDGELFF. Written as DNA, the CDR3 is TGTGCCAGCAGCCCGGGACTAGCGGGAGACGGGGAGCTGTTTTTT.

This clonotype has ten or more counts. J is TRBJ2-1 and V is TRBV24-1; perhaps TRBD2 as D (5 bases). CDR1 is KGHDR and CDR2 is SFDVKD in the germline V gene. Trimming stripped 7 bases from V and 2 bases from J, with 20 bases between. The CDR3 is 17 amino acids. The CDR3 region is CATSETQRSLAYNEQFF. The CDR3 DNA reads as TGTGCCACCAGCGAAACCCAGCGGTCTTTAGCCTACAATGAGCAGTTCTTC.

This clonotype was seen only a few times. The rearrangement joins TRBV6-1 to TRBJ2-7; D could derive from TRBD1 or TRBD2 (5 bases each). The V end was cut by 6 bases, the J end by 1 base, with 16 bases between. Germline assignment: CDR1 MNHNS and CDR2 SASEGT. The CDR3 has 15 residues. CDR3 DNA sequence: TGTGCCAGCAGACTAGGGGCCGACATTTCCTACGAGCAGTACTTC. This sequence encodes CASRLGADISYEQYF.

The chain joins TRBV6-1 to TRBJ1-2; perhaps TRBD1 as D (5 bases). The germline gives CDR1 MNHNS, CDR2 SASEGT. Trimming cost V 6 bases and J 12 bases, with 17 bases left between them. The length of the CDR3 is 12 residues. The CDR3 DNA sequence: TGTGCCAGCAGCTCGTGGGGCAGCCTGCACACCTTC. Translation: CASSSWGSLHTF.

The genes are TRBV27 and TRBJ1-1; a weak D match, TRBD1 (6 bases). V lost 6 bases, J lost 1 base, and 12 bases lay in between. This CDR3 region has 14 residues. CDR1 and CDR2 (germline): MNHEY, SMNVEV (reference sequence). As DNA, the CDR3 is TGTGCCAGCAGATTGAGCAGGGGGAACACTGAAGCTTTCTTT. Protein product: CASRLSRGNTEAFF.

This clonotype was recorded a few times. The V call is TRBV30, the J call TRBJ1-2; 8 nucleotides match TRBD1. The CDR3 consists of 12 residues. The V gene's germline CDR1 is GTSNPN and CDR2 SVGIG (reference sequence). Germline trimming cut 2 bases from V and 8 bases from J; bases unmatched to any gene: 4. Written as DNA, the CDR3 is TGTGCCTGGAGTCCTGGACAGGGAGGCTACACCTTC. This sequence encodes CAWSPGQGGYTF.

To note about this clonotype: A much more abundant neighbour one base away suggests this may be a read error. Because it lacks the conserved phenylalanine or tryptophan at the end, this CDR3 is likely a read error. The genes are TRBV5-1 and TRBJ2-1; D possibly corresponds to TRBD1 (5 bases). The CDR3 loop spans 12 amino acids. Germline CDR1 reads SGHRS; CDR2 reads YFSETQ. The V end lost 3 bases, the J end lost 10 bases, and 11 bases lay between the germline ends. In nucleotides, the CDR3 is TGCGCCAGCAGCTCGACAGTACAAGAGCAGTTCTCC. Residues: CASSSTVQEQFS.

This rearrangement joins TRBV6-2 or TRBV6-3 to TRBJ2-1; D is undetermined. Trimming removed 10 bases at V and 4 bases at J, with 17 bases between. CDR1 and CDR2 (germline): MNHEY, SVGEGT. CDR3 size: 14 residues. The CDR3 here is CATRMPLPYNEQFF. The CDR3, as DNA: TGTGCCACCAGAATGCCCCTCCCTTACAATGAGCAGTTCTTC.

The V and J genes are TRBV12-3 or TRBV12-4 and TRBJ2-3; D could derive from TRBD1 or TRBD2 (5 bases each). V gave up 7 bases and J gave up 3 bases, with 14 bases separating them. The CDR3 has 14 amino acids. The CDR3 sequence: CASIEERGTDTQYF. CDR3 coding DNA: TGTGCCAGCATCGAGGAGAGGGGTACAGATACGCAGTATTTT.

This clonotype was seen repeatedly, ten times or more. The chain employs TRBV28 and TRBJ1-2, with TRBD1 identical over 7 bases. V was pared by 2 bases and J by 2 bases, with 5 bases of the junction left unmatched. Germline CDR1 is MDHEN and CDR2 is SYDVKM. This CDR3 comprises 15 residues. CDR3 protein: CASSLPDRVNYGYTF. The CDR3 bases are TGTGCCAGCAGTTTACCTGACAGGGTCAACTATGGCTACACCTTC.

The chain recombines TRBV14 with TRBJ2-4; the D gene is possibly TRBD2 (5 bases). Looked up from germline, CDR1 is SGHDN and CDR2 is FVKESK. V was pared by 0 bases and J by 1 base, with 10 bases between. There are 16 residues in the CDR3. The CDR3 reads CASSQESGDAKNIQYF. CDR3 coding DNA: TGTGCCAGCAGCCAAGAGTCCGGGGATGCCAAAAACATTCAGTACTTC.

This clonotype was observed at least ten times. V usage is TRBV7-2 and J usage is TRBJ2-7; TRBD2 aligns across 13 bases. J gave up 3 bases and V 2 bases, and 4 bases lay outside the gene matches. The CDR3 extends over 16 amino acids. The germline V gene has CDR1 SGHTA and CDR2 FQGNSA. CDR3 coding DNA: TGTGCCAGCAGCTTAACTAGCGGGGGGGCCGGCTACGAGCAGTACTTC. Translating it yields CASSLTSGGAGYEQYF.

This clonotype occurred many times. V and J are TRBV7-2 and TRBJ2-7, with TRBD2 matching over 8 bases. Germline V gives CDR1 SGHTA, CDR2 FQGNSA. The ends lost 3 bases at V and 6 bases at J; junction bases unmatched: 1. The CDR3 has 12 residues. The CDR3 sequence: CASSFGTSEQYF. DNA for the CDR3: TGTGCCAGCAGCTTCGGGACTAGCGAGCAGTACTTC.

The sample holds many counts of this clonotype. The chain couples TRBV2 to TRBJ2-7, with 7 bases fitting TRBD1. CDR3 size: 13 residues. Trimming cost V 7 bases and J 2 bases; bases outside gene matches: 5. Per the germline V gene, CDR1 is SNHLY and CDR2 is FYNNEI. CDR3: CASTTGYAYEQYF. The CDR3 DNA is TGTGCCAGCACGACAGGGTATGCCTACGAGCAGTACTTC.

As concerns this clonotype: A much larger clone differs from this one at a single base, so this may be a read error. V and J are TRBV20-1 and TRBJ2-5; TRBD2 agrees at 10 bases. The CDR3 totals 13 residues. The V and J ends lost 6 bases and 9 bases, in that order; junction bases with no gene match: 10. CDR1 and CDR2 (germline): DFQATT, SNEGSKA (reference sequence). The CDR3 spells CSAGLADFEAQYF. Here the CDR3 DNA reads TGCAGTGCCGGACTAGCGGACTTCGAGGCCCAGTACTTC.